This TCR beta chain stems from a study of identical twins. Whole-study findings and limits: The models systematically underestimated how much out-of-frame TCR alpha was shared in monozygotic twins. Invariant MAIT and iNKT cells are populations that could partly confound zero-insertion analyses. There were fewer insertions in abundant cord blood beta clonotypes, but memory repertoires showed no such pattern.

This clonotype was detected many times. Its antigen is still unknown. Unique molecular identifiers were present on cDNA, and template switching added a universal primer site. TCRdb re-analysed the 5' RACE reads in MiXCR, keeping a single row per CDR3 protein. The sample has roughly 150,000 distinct CDR3 sequences, approximately 3.5% seen once. V was pared by 5 bases and J by 8 bases, with 18 bases between. The germline V gene encodes CDR1 MNHNS and CDR2 SASEGT. The CDR3 is made up of 15 amino acids. The gene calls are TRBV6-1 and TRBJ1-4; D unresolved. This sequence originates from a man in his late teens or twenties in good health. The specimen sequenced was memory T cells sorted from blood. The CDR3 DNA sequence: TGTGCCAGCAGTCTCTCCGGGCCCGGAGGGGAAAAACTGTTTTTT. It yields the protein CASSLSGPGGEKLFF.